The T cell receptor (beta chain) under discussion was sequenced for a study of shared clonotypes between healthy human individuals. Looking at the study overall: CD4 naive cells filled three plates per donor, CD4 memory three, CD8 naive two and CD8 memory one.

Naive CD8 cells were CD45RO-negative, positively selected for CCR7, excluding terminally differentiated effector memory CD45RA+ cells. Donors were healthy HIV-negative adults without recent acute infections or vaccinations. The CDR3 is 14 residues long. The V gene lost 5 bases and the J gene lost 5 bases, with 15 bases spanning the gap. Germline CDR1 PRHDT, CDR2 FYEKMQ (reference sequence). Generated by immunoSEQ multiplex PCR, the TCRdb table keeps only in-frame clones and is missing some. The profile shows fewer than 800,000 clones, roughly nine tenths of them singletons. The sequence derives from a man under 40 in good health. This chain joins TRBV13 and TRBJ2-5; D gene uncertain. The material sequenced was naive CD8+ T cells sorted from blood. CDR3 sequence (DNA): TGTGCCAGCAGCCTCAGGACCGTTGATGAGACCCAGTACTTC. Translated: CASSLRTVDETQYF.